This T cell receptor (beta chain) originates from a study of T cells after yellow fever vaccination. Researchers made TCR cDNA using 5'RACE template switching, and this step added a universal primer site and UMIs. TCRdb processed the 5' RACE reads anew with MiXCR; each CDR3 protein has one entry. This sample yields hundreds of thousands of distinct CDR3 sequences, of which over 4.5% are seen a single time; roughly 3% belongs to the top ten. The germline V gene encodes CDR1 SEHNR and CDR2 FQNEAQ (reference sequence). The CDR3 spans 13 residues. V lost 5 bases, J lost 6 bases, and 13 bases lay in between. This clonotype has just a few counts. Antigen: not known. The study's findings and limits: Most primary-vaccination clones reappeared after the booster (about 97% CD4, around 88% CD8). The presence of abundant clonotypes contaminating from the bulk population was possible in FACS-sorted repertoires.

This specimen consisted of CD4+ T cells sorted from PBMCs, obtained on the day of the yellow fever booster vaccination. This TCR was sampled from a man aged 18 to 29 who received the YFV17D yellow fever vaccine. The J gene is TRBJ1-1, the V gene TRBV7-9; D is perhaps TRBD1 (5 bases). The CDR3: CASSNRLLAEAFF. The CDR3 DNA reads TGTGCCAGCAGCAACAGGTTACTCGCTGAAGCTTTCTTT.